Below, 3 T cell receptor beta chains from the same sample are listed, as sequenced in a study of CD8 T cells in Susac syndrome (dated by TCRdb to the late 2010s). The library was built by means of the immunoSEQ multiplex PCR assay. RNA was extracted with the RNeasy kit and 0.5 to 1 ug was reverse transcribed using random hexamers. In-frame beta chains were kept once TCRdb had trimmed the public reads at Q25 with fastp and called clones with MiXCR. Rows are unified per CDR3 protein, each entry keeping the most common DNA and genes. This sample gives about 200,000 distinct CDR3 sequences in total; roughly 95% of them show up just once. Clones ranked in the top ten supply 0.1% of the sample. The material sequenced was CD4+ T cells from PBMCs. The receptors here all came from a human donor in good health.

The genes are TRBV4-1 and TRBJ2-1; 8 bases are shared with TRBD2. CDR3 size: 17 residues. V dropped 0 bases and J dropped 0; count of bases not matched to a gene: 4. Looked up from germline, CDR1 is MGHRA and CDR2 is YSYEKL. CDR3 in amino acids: CASSQDRGTSSYNEQFF. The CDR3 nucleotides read TGCGCCAGCAGCCAAGATCGCGGGACTAGCTCCTACAATGAGCAGTTCTTC.

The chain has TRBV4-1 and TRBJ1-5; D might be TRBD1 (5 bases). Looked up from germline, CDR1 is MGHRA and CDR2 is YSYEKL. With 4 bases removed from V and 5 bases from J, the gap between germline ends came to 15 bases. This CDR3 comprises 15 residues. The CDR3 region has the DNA TGCGCCAGCAGCCTCAGGCGGGGAGGGGATCAGCCCCAGCATTTT. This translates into CASSLRRGGDQPQHF.

CDR3 DNA sequence: TGTGCCAGCAGCCCCCTAGGGATCTCCTACGAGCAGTACTTC. Amino acids: CASSPLGISYEQYF. The rearrangement joins TRBV7-9 to TRBJ2-7; D remains ambiguous. The V end lost 5 bases, the J end lost 0 bases, and 11 bases lay between the germline ends. CDR1 and CDR2 (germline): SEHNR, FQNEAQ (reference sequence). The CDR3 extends over 14 amino acids.